These T cell receptor beta chains were read from a single sample in a study of patients and donors after allogeneic stem cell transplantation. MiXCR was run by TCRdb on the RT-PCR reads, yielding one entry per CDR3 protein. The table shows about a million distinct CDR3 sequences, with roughly 18% occurring only once. Sample: blood, either unsorted or a sorted T cell fraction (not recorded which). Source of these receptors: a human donor who was either an allogeneic HSCT recipient or a stem cell or donor lymphocyte infusion donor (not recorded which). It is not recorded whose cells these are; they may come from a transplant donor. The CDR3 runs from the conserved cysteine through the conserved F or W. The D gene is left open where the match is weak. Some rows have no size entry. The others give once, few or many, or a class for an expanded clone.

.	TRBV11-2	TRBJ1-5	.	TGTGCCAGCAGCTTAACCCGGGGAGGGACCCATAGCAATCAGCCCCAGCATTTT	CASSLTRGGTHSNQPQHF
.	TRBV4-3	TRBJ1-4	.	TGCGCCAGCAGCCAAGCGGGGTCAGTTAATGAAAAACTGTTTTTT	CASSQAGSVNEKLFF
TRBD1	TRBV12-3/TRBV12-4	TRBJ1-2	.	TGTGCCAGCAGTCCGTCGACAGGGGGCAATGGCTACACCTTC	CASSPSTGGNGYTF
.	TRBV16	TRBJ2-7	few	TGTGCCAGCAACGACAGGTCGAGCTCCTACGAGCAGTACTTC	CASNDRSSSYEQYF
.	TRBV10-3	TRBJ2-1	many	TGTGCCATCAGTGCTCCCACGGTTTCGTCTTGGGGCGGTGAGCAGTTCTTC	CAISAPTVSSWGGEQFF
.	TRBV2	TRBJ1-4	once	TGTGCCAGCAGTGAACCGCCTCCGGGACTGTTTTTT	CASSEPPPGLFF
TRBD2	TRBV27	TRBJ2-2	.	TGTGCCAGCAGTTTTATAGCGGGGGAGAACACCGGGGAGCTGTTTTTT	CASSFIAGENTGELFF
TRBD2	TRBV4-3	TRBJ2-7	few	TGCGCCAGCAGCCAAGGGACTGGCGGGGGACCTTCCTACGAGCAGTACTTC	CASSQGTGGGPSYEQYF
TRBD1	TRBV4-1	TRBJ1-2	few	TGCGCCAGCAACCTCCGGGACAGAAACTATGGCTACACCTTC	CASNLRDRNYGYTF
TRBD1	TRBV12-3/TRBV12-4	TRBJ1-5	many	TGTGCCAGTAAGACAGGGAACAATCAGCCCCAGCATTTT	CASKTGNNQPQHF
TRBD2	TRBV7-9	TRBJ2-1	.	TGTGCCAGCAGCTTTAGCGGGAGCACCTACAATGAGCAGTTCTTC	CASSFSGSTYNEQFF
TRBD2	TRBV7-3	TRBJ2-3	.	TGTGCCAGCAGCTTAACAGGTCTAGCGGAACCCACAGATACGCAGTATTTT	CASSLTGLAEPTDTQYF
TRBD1	TRBV12-5	TRBJ2-1	few	TGTGCTAGTGGTCCCGGGACAGGCTACAATGAGCAGTTCTTC	CASGPGTGYNEQFF
TRBD1	TRBV12-3/TRBV12-4	TRBJ2-5	.	TGTGCCAGCAGTCCTAGACAGGGTATGAAGACCCAGTACTTC	CASSPRQGMKTQYF
.	TRBV7-3	TRBJ2-3	.	TGTGCCAGCAGCTTAGGGGCCTATCCTAGCACAGATACGCAGTATTTT	CASSLGAYPSTDTQYF
TRBD1	TRBV7-9	TRBJ2-5	.	TGTGCCAGCAGCTCCTACAGGGGTCCGCGGGAGACCCAGTACTTC	CASSSYRGPRETQYF
TRBD2	TRBV6-1	TRBJ2-3	.	TGTGCCAGCAGAGACCTACCGGGACTAGCGGTAGATACGCAGTATTTT	CASRDLPGLAVDTQYF
.	TRBV20-1	TRBJ2-5	.	TGCAGTGCTAGAGATGAGGCTAGCGTCGAAGAGACCCAGTACTTC	CSARDEASVEETQYF
.	TRBV20-1	TRBJ1-1	.	TGCAGTGCTAGAGATCATGACTTTCAGGGGTACACTGAAGCTTTCTTT	CSARDHDFQGYTEAFF
TRBD2	TRBV11-1	TRBJ2-2	once	TGTGCCAGCAGCATACCTCCGGGACTAGCGGGAAACACCGGGGAGCTGTTTTTT	CASSIPPGLAGNTGELFF
.	TRBV11-3	TRBJ2-1	.	TGTGCCAGCAGCGACCGGGGAAGATACAATGAGCAGTTCTTC	CASSDRGRYNEQFF
.	TRBV4-2	TRBJ1-3	few	TGTGCCAGCAGCCAGACAGGACTCGTAGAAGGAAACACCATATATTTT	CASSQTGLVEGNTIYF
.	TRBV7-9	TRBJ1-1	few	TGTGCCAGCCCAGCCGGGGGGAAGGCGAACACTGAAGCTTTCTTT	CASPAGGKANTEAFF